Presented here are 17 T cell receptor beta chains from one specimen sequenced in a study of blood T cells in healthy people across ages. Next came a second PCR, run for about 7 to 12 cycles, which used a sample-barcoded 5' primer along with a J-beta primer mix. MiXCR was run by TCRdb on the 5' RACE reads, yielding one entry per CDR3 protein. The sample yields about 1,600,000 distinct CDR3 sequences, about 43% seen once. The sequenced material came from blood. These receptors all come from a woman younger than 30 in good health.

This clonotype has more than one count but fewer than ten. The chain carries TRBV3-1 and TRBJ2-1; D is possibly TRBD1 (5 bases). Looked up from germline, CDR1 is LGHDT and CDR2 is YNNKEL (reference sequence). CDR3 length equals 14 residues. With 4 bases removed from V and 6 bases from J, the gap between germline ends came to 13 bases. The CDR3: CASSPIQTVNEQFF. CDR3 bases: TGTGCCAGCAGCCCGATCCAGACAGTCAATGAGCAGTTCTTC.

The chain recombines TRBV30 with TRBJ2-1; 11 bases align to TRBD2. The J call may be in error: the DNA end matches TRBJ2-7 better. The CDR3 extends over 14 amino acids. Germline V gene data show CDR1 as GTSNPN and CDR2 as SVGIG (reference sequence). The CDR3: CAWVIAGGYNEQYF. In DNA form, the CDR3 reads TGTGCCTGGGTTATAGCGGGAGGGTACAATGAGCAGTACTTC.

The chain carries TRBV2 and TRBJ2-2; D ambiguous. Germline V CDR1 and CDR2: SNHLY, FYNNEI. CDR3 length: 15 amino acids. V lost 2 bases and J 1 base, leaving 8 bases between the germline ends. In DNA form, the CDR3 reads TGTGCCAGCAGTGAAAGTCCAGGGAACACCGGGGAGCTGTTTTTT. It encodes CASSESPGNTGELFF. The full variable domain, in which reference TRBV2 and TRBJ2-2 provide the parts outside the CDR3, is EPEVTQTPSHQVTQMGQEVILRCVPISNHLYFYWYRQILGQKVEFLVSFYNNEISEKSEIFDDQFSVERPDGSNFTLKIRSTKLEDSAMYFCASSESPGNTGELFFGEGSRLTVL.

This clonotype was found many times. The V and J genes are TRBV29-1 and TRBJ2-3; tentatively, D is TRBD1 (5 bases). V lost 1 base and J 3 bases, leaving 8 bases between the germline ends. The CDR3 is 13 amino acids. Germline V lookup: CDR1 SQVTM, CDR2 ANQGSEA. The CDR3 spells CSVEGRDTDTQYF. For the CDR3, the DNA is TGCAGCGTTGAAGGCAGGGATACAGATACGCAGTATTTT.

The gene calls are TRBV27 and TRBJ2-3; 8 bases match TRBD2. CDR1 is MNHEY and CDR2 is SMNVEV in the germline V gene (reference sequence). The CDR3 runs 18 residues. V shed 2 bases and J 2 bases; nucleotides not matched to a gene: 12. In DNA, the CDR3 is TGTGCCAGCAGTTTAGGGAAAACTAGCGGAGGGTCCACAGATACGCAGTATTTT. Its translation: CASSLGKTSGGSTDTQYF.

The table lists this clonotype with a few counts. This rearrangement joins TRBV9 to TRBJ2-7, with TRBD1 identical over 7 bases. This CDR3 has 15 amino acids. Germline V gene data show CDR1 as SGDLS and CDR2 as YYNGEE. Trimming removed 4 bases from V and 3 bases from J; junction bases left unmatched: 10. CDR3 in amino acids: CASSPEGADYYEQYF. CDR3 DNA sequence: TGTGCCAGCAGCCCTGAGGGGGCAGATTACTACGAGCAGTACTTC.

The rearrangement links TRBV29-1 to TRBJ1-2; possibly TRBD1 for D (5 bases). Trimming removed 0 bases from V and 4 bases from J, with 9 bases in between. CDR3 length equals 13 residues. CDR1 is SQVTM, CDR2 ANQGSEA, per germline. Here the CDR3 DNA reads TGCAGCGTTGAAGAGGAGGGGTTCTATGGCTACACCTTC. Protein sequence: CSVEEEGFYGYTF.

CDR3 DNA sequence: TGTGCCAGCTCAGTGGGGGGCATGAACACTGAAGCTTTCTTT. Amino acids: CASSVGGMNTEAFF. This chain uses TRBV12-3 or TRBV12-4 with TRBJ1-1; the D gene is possibly TRBD1 (6 bases). The V end was cut by 8 bases, the J end by 0 bases, with 13 bases between. The CDR3 has 14 residues.

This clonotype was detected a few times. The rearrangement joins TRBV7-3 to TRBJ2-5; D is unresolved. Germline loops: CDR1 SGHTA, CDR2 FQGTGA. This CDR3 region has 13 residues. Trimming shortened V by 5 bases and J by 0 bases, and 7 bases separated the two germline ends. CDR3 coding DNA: TGTGCCAGCAGCAACGACCACCAAGAGACCCAGTACTTC. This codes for CASSNDHQETQYF. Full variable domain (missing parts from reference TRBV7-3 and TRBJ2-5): GAGVSQTPSNKVTEKGKYVELRCDPISGHTALYWYRQSLGQGPEFLIYFQGTGAADDSGLPNDRFFAVRPEGSVSTLKIQRTERGDSAVYLCASSNDHQETQYFGPGTRLLVL.

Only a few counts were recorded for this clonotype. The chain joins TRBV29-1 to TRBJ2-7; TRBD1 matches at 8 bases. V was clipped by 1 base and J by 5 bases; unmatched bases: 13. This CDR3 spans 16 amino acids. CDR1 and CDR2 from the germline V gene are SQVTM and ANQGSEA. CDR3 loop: CSVEGILTGDQDEQYF. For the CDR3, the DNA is TGCAGCGTTGAAGGGATACTGACAGGGGATCAGGACGAGCAGTACTTC.

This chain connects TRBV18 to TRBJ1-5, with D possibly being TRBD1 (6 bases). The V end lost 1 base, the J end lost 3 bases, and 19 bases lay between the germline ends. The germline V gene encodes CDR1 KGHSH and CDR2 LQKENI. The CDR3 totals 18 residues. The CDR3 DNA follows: TGTGCCAGCTCACCACGTTCGGGGGGCGCTTTAGTCAATCAGCCCCAGCATTTT. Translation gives CASSPRSGGALVNQPQHF.

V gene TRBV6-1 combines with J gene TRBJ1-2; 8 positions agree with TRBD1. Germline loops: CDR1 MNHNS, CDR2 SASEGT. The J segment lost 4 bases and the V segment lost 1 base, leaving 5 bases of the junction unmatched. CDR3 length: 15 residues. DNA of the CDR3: TGTGCCAGCAGTGAAGGACAGGGGCCGGCCTATGGCTACACCTTC. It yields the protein CASSEGQGPAYGYTF.

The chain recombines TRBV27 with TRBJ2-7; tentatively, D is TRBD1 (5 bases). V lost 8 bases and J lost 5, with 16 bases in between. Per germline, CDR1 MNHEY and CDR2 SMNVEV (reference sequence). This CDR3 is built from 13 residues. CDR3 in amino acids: CASAPARANEQYF. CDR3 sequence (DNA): TGTGCCAGCGCCCCGGCCAGGGCCAACGAGCAGTACTTC.

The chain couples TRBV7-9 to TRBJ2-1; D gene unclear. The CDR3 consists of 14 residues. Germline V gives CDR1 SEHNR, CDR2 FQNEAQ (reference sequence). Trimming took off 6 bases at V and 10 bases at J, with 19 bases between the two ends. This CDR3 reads CASSLSQSAGEQFF. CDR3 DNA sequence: TGTGCCAGCAGTTTGAGCCAATCGGCAGGAGAGCAGTTCTTC.

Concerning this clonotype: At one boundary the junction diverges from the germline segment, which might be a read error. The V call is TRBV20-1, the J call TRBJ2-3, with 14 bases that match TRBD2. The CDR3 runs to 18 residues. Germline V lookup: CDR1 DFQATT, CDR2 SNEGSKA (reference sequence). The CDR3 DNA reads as TGCAGTGCCAGAGAGGGACTAGCGGGAGAGGTGGGTGAAGATACGCAGTATTTT. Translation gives CSAREGLAGEVGEDTQYF.

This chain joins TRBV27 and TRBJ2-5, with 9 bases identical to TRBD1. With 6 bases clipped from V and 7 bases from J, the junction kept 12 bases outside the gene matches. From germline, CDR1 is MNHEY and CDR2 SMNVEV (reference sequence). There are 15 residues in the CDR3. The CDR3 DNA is TGTGCCAGCAGCCCGGGACAGGGTACCATCGGGACCCAGTACTTC. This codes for CASSPGQGTIGTQYF.

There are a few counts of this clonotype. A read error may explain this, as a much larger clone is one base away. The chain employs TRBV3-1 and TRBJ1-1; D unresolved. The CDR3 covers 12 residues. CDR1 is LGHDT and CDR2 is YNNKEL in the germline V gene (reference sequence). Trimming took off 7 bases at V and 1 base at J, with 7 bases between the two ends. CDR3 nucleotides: TGTGCCAGCACTTGGGGGAACACTGAAGCTTTCTTT. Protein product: CASTWGNTEAFF.